Following are 21 T cell receptor beta chains from one sample sequenced in a study of T cells in narcolepsy. TCRdb's table, derived via immunoSEQ multiplex PCR, lists solely in-frame clones and lacks some. The sample consists of 20,000 to 25,000 clones, 92% of them appearing once. The sample comprised CD45RA- memory CD4+ T cells from PBMCs. Receptor source: a human donor with narcolepsy.

This clone was picked up one time. CDR3 DNA: TGTGCCAGTAGTAAGGCGGGAAGGGCCTACGAGCAGTACTTC. It is translated as CASSKAGRAYEQYF. This rearrangement joins TRBV19 to TRBJ2-7; D possibly corresponds to TRBD2 (6 bases). The germline gives CDR1 LNHDA, CDR2 SQIVND (reference sequence). The CDR3 is made up of 14 amino acids. The V end lost 4 bases, the J end lost 2 bases, and 12 bases lay between the germline ends.

The rearrangement uses TRBV11-2 and TRBJ1-2, with 7 bases aligning to TRBD1. V gave up 5 bases and J gave up 0 bases; unmatched junction bases: 9. Germline assignment: CDR1 SGHAT and CDR2 FQNNGV. This CDR3 region has 16 residues. DNA of the CDR3: TGTGCCAGCAGCCCAAGACAGGGAAGATCTAACTATGGCTACACCTTC. Encoded protein: CASSPRQGRSNYGYTF.

The rearrangement uses TRBV5-1 and TRBJ1-2, with D hard to call. V was trimmed by 0 bases and J by 8 bases, leaving 8 bases between them. The CDR3 is 12 residues long. The germline V gene has CDR1 SGHRS and CDR2 YFSETQ. The CDR3 nucleotides read TGCGCCAGCAGCTTGGGGATTGGAGGCTACACCTTC. Amino acids: CASSLGIGGYTF.

This clone occurred once. The rearrangement joins TRBV6-6 to TRBJ1-2; 10 bases agree with TRBD1. V was clipped by 6 bases and J by 9 bases; unmatched bases: 10. The germline CDR1 and CDR2 sequences are MNHNY and SVGAGI (reference sequence). CDR3 length: 14 amino acids. In DNA, the CDR3 is TGTGCCAGCAGACCCGGGACAGGGGCGGTTAGCTACACCTTC. Residues: CASRPGTGAVSYTF.

The rearrangement links TRBV19 to TRBJ2-4, with 10 bases identical to TRBD2. With 3 bases clipped from V and 7 bases from J, the junction kept 6 bases outside the gene matches. Germline CDR1 LNHDA, CDR2 SQIVND (reference sequence). The CDR3 extends over 15 amino acids. The CDR3 nucleotides are TGTGCCAGTAGTATGAGGAGCGGGAGGGGGAACATTCAGTACTTC. Translation: CASSMRSGRGNIQYF.

The chain is built from TRBV19 and TRBJ1-2; 7 bases agree with TRBD1. Germline V gene data show CDR1 as LNHDA and CDR2 as SQIVND (reference sequence). This CDR3 is built from 12 residues. J was trimmed by 8 bases and V by 6 bases; bases with no gene match: 6. This CDR3 reads CASRLTGRGYTF. CDR3 bases: TGTGCCAGTAGACTGACAGGGCGGGGCTACACCTTC.

The chain links TRBV19 to TRBJ1-1; the D gene is possibly TRBD1 (6 bases). Germline values: CDR1 LNHDA, CDR2 SQIVND (reference sequence). V lost 7 bases and J 6 bases, leaving 18 bases between the germline ends. This CDR3 is built from 14 residues. The CDR3 loop is CASMPRRGAAEAFF. The CDR3 region has the DNA TGTGCCAGTATGCCCCGCCGGGGGGCGGCTGAAGCTTTCTTT.

The chain carries TRBV18 and TRBJ2-5; 8 bases fit TRBD1. V gave up 0 bases and J gave up 5 bases; unmatched junction bases: 2. Germline V gene lookup returns CDR1 KGHSH and CDR2 LQKENI. CDR3 length: 14 residues. The CDR3 nucleotides are TGTGCCAGCTCACCACCGGGACAGGCCGAGACCCAGTACTTC. Translation gives CASSPPGQAETQYF.

This CDR3 is CASSRLRQVGNEQFF. The CDR3 DNA sequence: TGTGCCAGCTCACGACTCCGGCAGGTCGGGAATGAGCAGTTCTTC. The genes are TRBV18 and TRBJ2-1; D gene ambiguous. The germline V and J ends were trimmed by 4 bases and 7 bases, with 17 bases remaining between them. CDR3 length equals 15 residues. Germline-derived CDR1 and CDR2 are KGHSH and LQKENI.

This chain joins TRBV7-9 and TRBJ2-5; D uncertain. The length of the CDR3 is 17 residues. CDR1 and CDR2 from the germline V gene are SEHNR and FQNEAQ (reference sequence). Between the trimmed V and J ends, which lost 2 bases and 3 bases, there was a span of 19 bases. The CDR3, as DNA: TGTGCCAGCAGCTTATTATCCCCCCCGGATTTCGAAGAGACCCAGTACTTC. This codes for CASSLLSPPDFEETQYF.

V gene TRBV11-3 combines with J gene TRBJ2-1, with D perhaps matching TRBD2 (5 bases). This CDR3 is built from 13 residues. Germline CDR1 SGHNT, CDR2 YENEEA. The V gene lost 1 base and the J gene lost 10 bases, with 11 bases spanning the gap. CDR3 bases: TGTGCCAGCAGCTTAGGTGGGTTAGCGGAGCAGTTCTTC. Its protein product is CASSLGGLAEQFF.

The J gene is TRBJ1-4, the V gene TRBV19; D is possibly TRBD1 (6 bases). Germline CDR1 reads LNHDA; CDR2 reads SQIVND (reference sequence). Trimming took off 4 bases at V and 0 bases at J, with 9 bases between the two ends. This CDR3 region has 15 residues. The CDR3 nucleotides are TGTGCCAGTAGTAGGGGGCCGGCAACTAATGAAAAACTGTTTTTT. This codes for CASSRGPATNEKLFF. Looking up the rest from reference TRBV19 and TRBJ1-4 gives the full variable domain: DGGITQSPKYLFRKEGQNVTLSCEQNLNHDAMYWYRQDPGQGLRLIYYSQIVNDFQKGDIAEGYSVSREKKESFPLTVTSAQKNPTAFYLCASSRGPATNEKLFFGSGTQLSVL.

The chain couples TRBV28 to TRBJ2-2; D is unclear. Germline V gives CDR1 MDHEN, CDR2 SYDVKM. The V gene lost 6 bases and the J gene lost 5 bases, with 4 bases spanning the gap. This CDR3 spans 11 amino acids. CDR3 DNA: TGTGCCAGCAGCAGGACCGGGGAGCTGTTTTTT. Its translation: CASSRTGELFF.

V is TRBV18 and J is TRBJ2-5; no clear D. The germline V and J ends were trimmed by 4 bases and 2 bases, with 2 bases remaining between them. This CDR3 is built from 11 residues. Germline CDR1 reads KGHSH; CDR2 reads LQKENI. CDR3 in DNA: TGTGCCAGCTCACTACAAGAGACCCAGTACTTC. As protein: CASSLQETQYF.

This clone was seen more than once but under ten times. The gene calls are TRBV6-1 and TRBJ2-1; D perhaps matches TRBD2 (5 bases). The V and J ends lost 6 bases and 12 bases respectively, with 21 bases between them. The CDR3 contains 14 residues. CDR1 is MNHNS, CDR2 SASEGT, per germline. The CDR3 DNA reads as TGTGCCAGCAGATTCGAGGGCGGACCTCGTGGGCAGTTCTTC. Translating gives CASRFEGGPRGQFF.

V usage is TRBV20-1 and J usage is TRBJ1-1; D gene uncertain. This CDR3 is built from 11 residues. Germline assignment: CDR1 DFQATT and CDR2 SNEGSKA (reference sequence). Trimming removed 0 bases at V and 6 bases at J, with 5 bases between. The CDR3 reads CSARDFPEAFF. Here the CDR3 DNA reads TGCAGTGCTAGAGATTTCCCTGAAGCTTTCTTT.

Remarks on this clone: The junction and the germline gene differ at one end; a read error may be behind it. V is TRBV6-4 and J is TRBJ1-2; unclear D gene. Germline CDR1 reads MRHNA; CDR2 reads SNTAGT. The CDR3 length is 15 residues. DNA of the CDR3: TGTGCCAGCAGCGACTCTGCCCTATCTGCTCGAGGCTACACCTTC. Residues: CASSDSALSARGYTF.

The genes are TRBV28 and TRBJ1-4; perhaps TRBD1 as D (6 bases). The CDR3 contains 17 residues. Trimming left V 5 bases short and J 8 bases short, with 24 bases between. From germline, CDR1 is MDHEN and CDR2 SYDVKM. CDR3 protein: CASSPGGGGVEGEKLFF. In DNA, the CDR3 is TGTGCCAGCAGTCCCGGAGGGGGAGGGGTAGAAGGAGAAAAACTGTTTTTT.

The chain is built from TRBV4-1 and TRBJ2-3, with 7 bases that match TRBD2. CDR3 length: 17 residues. Germline-derived CDR1 and CDR2 are MGHRA and YSYEKL. V trimming: 0 bases; J trimming: 2 bases; junction bases outside the gene matches: 8. The CDR3, as DNA: TGCGCCAGCAGCCAAGATAGGAGGCTAGCGGTCACAGATACGCAGTATTTT. Encoded protein: CASSQDRRLAVTDTQYF.

This clone was recorded only once. The rearrangement links TRBV5-1 to TRBJ1-1, with unresolved D. The V end lost 2 bases, the J end lost 0 bases, and 11 bases lay between the germline ends. This CDR3 region has 15 residues. Germline V gives CDR1 SGHRS, CDR2 YFSETQ. CDR3 loop: CASSLDGKLNTEAFF. The CDR3 coding sequence is TGCGCCAGCAGCTTAGATGGCAAATTGAACACTGAAGCTTTCTTT.

This clone was found once. V gene TRBV6-5 combines with J gene TRBJ1-2; 7 nucleotides agree with TRBD1. Germline V gene data show CDR1 as MNHEY and CDR2 as SVGAGI. CDR3 length: 12 amino acids. V dropped 6 bases and J dropped 7; count of bases not matched to a gene: 5. CDR3 nucleotides: TGTGCCAGCAGAGGGACAGCGGGTGGCTACACCTTC. Translating gives CASRGTAGGYTF.